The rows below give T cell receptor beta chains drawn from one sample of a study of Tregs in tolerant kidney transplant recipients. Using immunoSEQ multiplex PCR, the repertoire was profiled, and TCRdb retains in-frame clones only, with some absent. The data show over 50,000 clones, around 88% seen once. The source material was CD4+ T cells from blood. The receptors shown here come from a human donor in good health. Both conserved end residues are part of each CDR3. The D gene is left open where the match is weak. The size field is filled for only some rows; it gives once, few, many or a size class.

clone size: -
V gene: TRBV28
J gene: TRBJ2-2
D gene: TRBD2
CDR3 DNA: TGTGCCAGCAGTTATCTAGCGGGAAACCCCGGGGAGCTGTTTTTT
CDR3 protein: CASSYLAGNPGELFF

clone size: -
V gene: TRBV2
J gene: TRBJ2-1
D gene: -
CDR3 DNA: TGTGCCAGCAGGTTCCTGGCGTACAATGAGCAGTTCTTC
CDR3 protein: CASRFLAYNEQFF

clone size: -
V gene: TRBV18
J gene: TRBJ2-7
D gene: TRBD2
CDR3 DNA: TGTGCCAGCTCACGGACTAGCGGGAGGGCCAACGAGCAGTACTTC
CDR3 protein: CASSRTSGRANEQYF

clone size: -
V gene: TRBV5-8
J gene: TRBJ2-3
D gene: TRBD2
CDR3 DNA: TGTGCCAGCAGCATCGGACTAGCGGGGGGGGCAGATACGCAGTATTTT
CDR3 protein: CASSIGLAGGADTQYF

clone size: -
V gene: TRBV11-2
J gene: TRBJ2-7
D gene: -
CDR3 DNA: TGTGCCAGCAGCGGACTCTGGACAGTTCCCTACGAGCAGTACTTC
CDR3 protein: CASSGLWTVPYEQYF

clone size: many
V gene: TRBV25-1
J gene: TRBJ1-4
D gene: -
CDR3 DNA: TGTGCCAGCAGTGACCCCCACAGAGGAGGTGGTGAAAAACTGTTTTTT
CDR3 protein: CASSDPHRGGGEKLFF

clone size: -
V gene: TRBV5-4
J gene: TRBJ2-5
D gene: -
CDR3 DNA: TGTGCCAGCAGCTTTGGGGGCGCGGAGACCCAGTACTTC
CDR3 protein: CASSFGGAETQYF

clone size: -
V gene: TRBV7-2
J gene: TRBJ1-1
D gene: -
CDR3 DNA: TGTGCCAGCAGCCGGCGGGGGGAAGCTTTCTTT
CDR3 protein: CASSRRGEAFF

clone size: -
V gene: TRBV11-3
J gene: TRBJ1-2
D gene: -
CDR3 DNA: TGTGCCAGCAGCTTCGGGCTAGCGGGTGGCTACACCTTC
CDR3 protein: CASSFGLAGGYTF

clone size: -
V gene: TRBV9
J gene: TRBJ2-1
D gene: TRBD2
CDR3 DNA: TGTGCCAGCAGCCTAGCGGGGAGCTCCTACAATGAGCAGTTCTTC
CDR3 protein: CASSLAGSSYNEQFF

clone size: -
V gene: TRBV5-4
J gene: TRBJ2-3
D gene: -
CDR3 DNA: TGTGCCAGCAGCTTCCCAGATACGCAGTATTTT
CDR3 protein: CASSFPDTQYF

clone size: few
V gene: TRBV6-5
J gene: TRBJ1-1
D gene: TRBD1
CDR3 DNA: TGTGCCAGCAGTAGGACAGGGGTTATGAACACTGAAGCTTTCTTT
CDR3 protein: CASSRTGVMNTEAFF

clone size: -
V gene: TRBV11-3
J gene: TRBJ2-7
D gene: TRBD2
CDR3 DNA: TGTGCCAGCAGCTTAGTCCTAAATAGCGGGATGATTTACGAGCAGTACTTC
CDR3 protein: CASSLVLNSGMIYEQYF

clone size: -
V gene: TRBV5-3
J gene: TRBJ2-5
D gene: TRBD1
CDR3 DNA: TGTGCCAGAAGCCGGACAGGGTTGGACCAGTACTTC
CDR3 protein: CARSRTGLDQYF

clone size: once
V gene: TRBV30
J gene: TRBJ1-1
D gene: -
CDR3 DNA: TGTGCCTGGAGTGTTCTAGGGGGGAACACTGAAGCTTTCTTT
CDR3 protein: CAWSVLGGNTEAFF

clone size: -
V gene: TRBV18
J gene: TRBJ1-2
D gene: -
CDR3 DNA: TGTGCCAGCTCACTTCACGACAGCCCTGCGACTTTTGGTGGTGGCTACACCTTC
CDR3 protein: CASSLHDSPATFGGGYTF

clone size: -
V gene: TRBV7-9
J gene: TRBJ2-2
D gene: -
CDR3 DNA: TGTGCCAGCAGCTCCCGACCGAGGGCCGGGGAGCTGTTTTTT
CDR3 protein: CASSSRPRAGELFF

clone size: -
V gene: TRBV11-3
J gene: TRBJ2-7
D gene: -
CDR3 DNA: TGTGCCAGCAGCTTTGAGGGCTACGAGCAGTACTTC
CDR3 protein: CASSFEGYEQYF

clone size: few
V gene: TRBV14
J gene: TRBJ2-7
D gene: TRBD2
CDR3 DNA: TGTGCCAGCAGCCGGGACGCACTAGCGTTAGACTACGAGCAGTACTTC
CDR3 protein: CASSRDALALDYEQYF

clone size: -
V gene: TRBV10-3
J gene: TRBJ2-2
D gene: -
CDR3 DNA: TGTGCCATCAGTGAATCACCAGGGGATCCAACCGGGGAGCTGTTTTTT
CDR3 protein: CAISESPGDPTGELFF

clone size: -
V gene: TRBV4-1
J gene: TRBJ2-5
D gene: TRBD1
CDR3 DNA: TGCGCCAGCAGCGTGCCCGGGACAGGGATAGAGACCCAGTACTTC
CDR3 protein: CASSVPGTGIETQYF

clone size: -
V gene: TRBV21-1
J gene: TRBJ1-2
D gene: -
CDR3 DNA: TGTGCCAGCCGATCCTGGCAGGGCGAGAGCGGCTACACCTTC
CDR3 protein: CASRSWQGESGYTF

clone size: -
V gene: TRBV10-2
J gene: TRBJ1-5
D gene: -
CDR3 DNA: TGCGCCAGCACAACAGGGAAGCCCCAGCATTTT
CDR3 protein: CASTTGKPQHF

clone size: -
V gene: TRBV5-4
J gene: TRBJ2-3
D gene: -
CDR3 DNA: TGTGCCAGCAGCCAGGAGTCCGCAGATACGCAGTATTTT
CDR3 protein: CASSQESADTQYF

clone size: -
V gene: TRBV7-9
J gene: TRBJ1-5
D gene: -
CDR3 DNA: TGTGCCAGCAGCTTAGGGGGGCCCCAGCATTTT
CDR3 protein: CASSLGGPQHF

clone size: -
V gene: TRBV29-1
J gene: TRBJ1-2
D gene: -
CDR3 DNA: TGCAGCGTGCAGCACCGTGGGGCTAACTATGGCTACACCTTC
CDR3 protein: CSVQHRGANYGYTF

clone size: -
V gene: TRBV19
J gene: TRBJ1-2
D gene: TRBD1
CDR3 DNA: TGTGCCAGTAGTCCCCAGGGGGCGCCGGGCTACACCTTC
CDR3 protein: CASSPQGAPGYTF

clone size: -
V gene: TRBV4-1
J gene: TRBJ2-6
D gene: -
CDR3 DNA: TGCGCCAGCAGCGGGACCGGGGCCAACGTCCTGACTTTC
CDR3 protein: CASSGTGANVLTF

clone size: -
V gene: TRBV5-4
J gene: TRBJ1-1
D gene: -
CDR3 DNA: TGTGCCAGCAGCTTAGGTAGGAGTTGGAACACTGAAGCTTTCTTT
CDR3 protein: CASSLGRSWNTEAFF

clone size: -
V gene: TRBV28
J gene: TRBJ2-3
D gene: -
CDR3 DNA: TGTGCCAGCGGGACCACCACAGATACGCAGTATTTT
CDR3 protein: CASGTTTDTQYF

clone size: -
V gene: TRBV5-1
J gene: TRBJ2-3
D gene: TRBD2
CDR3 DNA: TGCGCCAGCAGCGGAGGACTAGCGGGAGTACTCACAGATACGCAGTATTTT
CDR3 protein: CASSGGLAGVLTDTQYF

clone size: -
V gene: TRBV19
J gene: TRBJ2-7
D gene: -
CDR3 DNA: TGTGCCAGTAGTATTAGGGGACCCTCCTACGAGCAGTACTTC
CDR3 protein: CASSIRGPSYEQYF

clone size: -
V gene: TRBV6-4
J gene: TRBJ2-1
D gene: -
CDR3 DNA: TGTGCCAGCAGTGACCGCGACTCGGGGGGCTTGGACAATGAGCAGTTCTTC
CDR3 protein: CASSDRDSGGLDNEQFF

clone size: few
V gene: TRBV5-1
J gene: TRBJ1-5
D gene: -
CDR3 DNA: TGCGCCAGCAGCTTGTTATCAAACTATAGATATAGCAATCAGCCCCAGCATTTT
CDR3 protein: CASSLLSNYRYSNQPQHF

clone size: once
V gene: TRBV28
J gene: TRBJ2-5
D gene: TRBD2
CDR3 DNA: TGTGCCAGCAGTTTACCGACTAGCGGAAAAGAGACCCAGTACTTC
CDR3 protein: CASSLPTSGKETQYF

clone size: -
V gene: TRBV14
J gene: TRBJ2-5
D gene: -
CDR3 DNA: TGTGCCAGCAGCCCCCAGCAACAGCGCCAAGAGACCCAGTACTTC
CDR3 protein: CASSPQQQRQETQYF

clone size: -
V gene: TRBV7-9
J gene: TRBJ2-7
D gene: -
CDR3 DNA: TGTGCCAGCAGCTTAGCACGGGACTACGAGCAGTACTTC
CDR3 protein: CASSLARDYEQYF

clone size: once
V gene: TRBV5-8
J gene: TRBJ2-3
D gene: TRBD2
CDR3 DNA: TGTGCCAGCGGCCTAGCGGGGGGCTACACAGATACGCAGTATTTT
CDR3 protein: CASGLAGGYTDTQYF

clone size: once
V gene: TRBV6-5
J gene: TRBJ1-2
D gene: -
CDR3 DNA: TGTGCCAGCAGCCGACGCCTCGGACGGATCTATGGCTACACCTTC
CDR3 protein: CASSRRLGRIYGYTF

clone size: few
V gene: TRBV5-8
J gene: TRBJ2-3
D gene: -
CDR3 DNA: TGTGCCAGCAGCCGCGCCGTAGTCACAGATACGCAGTATTTT
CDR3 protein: CASSRAVVTDTQYF

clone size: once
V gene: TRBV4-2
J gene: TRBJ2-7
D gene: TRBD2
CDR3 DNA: TGTGCCAGCAGCCCAACCTCTAGCGGGAGGGCCCACGAGCAGTACTTC
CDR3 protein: CASSPTSSGRAHEQYF

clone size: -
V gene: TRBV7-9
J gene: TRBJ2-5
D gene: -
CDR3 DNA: TGTGCCAGCAGTCTGGGTGGGGCCAGGTCGCGGGAGACCCAGTACTTC
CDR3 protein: CASSLGGARSRETQYF